A selection of T cell receptor beta chains follows, all from one sample in a study of T cell responses to AZD1222 COVID-19 vaccine. TCRdb keeps only in-frame clones here, not all; method: immunoSEQ multiplex PCR. This sample has 75,000 to 95,000 clones, with more than 90% found just once. The sample in question was peripheral blood, obtained on day 0 of AZD1222 vaccination. Receptors were obtained from an adult in good health. Each CDR3 is given with its conserved first and last residue.

TRBJ1-1,TRBV2,15,CASSERTVQGAEAFF
TRBJ1-6,TRBV28,13,CASGWWGDSPLHF
TRBJ2-7,TRBV9,13,CASSASSNYEQYF
TRBJ2-1,TRBV5-1,15,CASSTVGTGYNEQFF
TRBJ2-7,TRBV30,12,CAWSLTSVEQYF
TRBJ2-3,TRBV11-3,14,CASSLEIYTDTQYF
TRBJ2-5,TRBV24-1,18,CATSDHFGPRGGGETQYF
TRBJ2-1,TRBV24-1,18,CATSDLGPSGTAYNEQFF
TRBJ2-7,TRBV5-1,15,CASSPTGWGRPSEYF
TRBJ1-2,TRBV10-3,16,CAIRGGRTGVNYGYTF
TRBJ1-1,TRBV20-1,12,CSASRVGAEAFF
TRBJ1-1,TRBV6-5,14,CASFIVGGGAEAFF
TRBJ1-4,TRBV7-6,14,CASSLARDGEKLFF
TRBJ2-7,TRBV6-5,15,CASSPPDRGLGEQYF
TRBJ1-2,TRBV6-5,15,CASSLTGTGNYGYTF
TRBJ1-5,TRBV12-3/TRBV12-4,12,CASSLPNQPQHF
TRBJ1-1,TRBV6-5,11,CASSLRPEAFF